The 23 T cell receptor beta chains below all came from one sample that was sequenced in a study of T cell repertoires in ileal Crohn's disease. Profiled with immunoSEQ multiplex PCR; TCRdb holds only in-frame clones, not every one. Seen here are some 14,000 clones, roughly nine tenths observed once, and the top ten hold approximately 3.3%. Sequencing used ileal tissue. The receptors stem from an adult with Crohn's disease.

This chain links TRBV4-1 with TRBJ2-1; TRBD1 matches at 9 bases. V shed 2 bases, J shed 1 base, and the junction held 3 bases outside the gene matches. CDR1 and CDR2 (germline): MGHRA, YSYEKL. The CDR3 spans 16 residues. Here the CDR3 reads CASSQTGTGSYNEQFF. The CDR3, as DNA: TGCGCCAGCAGCCAAACCGGGACAGGGTCCTACAATGAGCAGTTCTTC.

The V gene is TRBV5-1, the J gene TRBJ1-1; D is unresolved. V lost 4 bases to trimming and J lost 3 bases, with 13 bases between them. Germline V lookup: CDR1 SGHRS, CDR2 YFSETQ. The CDR3 length is 14 residues. The CDR3 here is CASSGIERYTEAFF. The CDR3 region has the DNA TGCGCCAGCAGCGGAATAGAGCGGTACACTGAAGCTTTCTTT.

This clone has a handful of counts. The chain is built from TRBV5-1 and TRBJ2-7; D is unresolved. The CDR3 has 11 amino acids. The V gene lost 2 bases and the J gene lost 4 bases, with 4 bases spanning the gap. Germline loops: CDR1 SGHRS, CDR2 YFSETQ. The CDR3 nucleotides read TGCGCCAGCAGCTTACAGTACGAGCAGTACTTC. Its translation is CASSLQYEQYF.

The genes are TRBV7-2 and TRBJ1-2; D remains ambiguous. Germline loops: CDR1 SGHTA, CDR2 FQGNSA. The V gene lost 5 bases and the J gene lost 2 bases, with 15 bases spanning the gap. CDR3 length equals 15 residues. CDR3: CASSRGPWVNYGYTF. CDR3 in DNA: TGTGCCAGCAGCCGAGGCCCCTGGGTCAACTATGGCTACACCTTC.

This rearrangement joins TRBV9 to TRBJ2-7; D perhaps matches TRBD1 (6 bases). Germline V gene data show CDR1 as SGDLS and CDR2 as YYNGEE. The germline V and J ends were trimmed by 0 bases and 3 bases, with 10 bases remaining between them. The CDR3 spans 14 residues. CDR3 DNA: TGTGCCAGCAGCGTAGATTTAGGGGGCTACGAGCAGTACTTC. Encoded protein: CASSVDLGGYEQYF.

The gene calls are TRBV28 and TRBJ1-5; a possible D gene is TRBD1 (6 bases). With 6 bases removed from V and 4 bases from J, the gap between germline ends came to 16 bases. This CDR3 contains 15 residues. CDR1 and CDR2 from the germline V gene are MDHEN and SYDVKM. The CDR3: CASRSQGLGNQPQHF. CDR3 sequence (DNA): TGTGCCAGCAGATCGCAGGGGTTAGGAAATCAGCCCCAGCATTTT.

V is TRBV14 and J is TRBJ1-2, with 7 bases identical to TRBD1. CDR3 length equals 15 residues. Germline lookup yields CDR1 SGHDN and CDR2 FVKESK. Germline trimming cut 2 bases from V and 2 bases from J; bases unmatched to any gene: 5. CDR3 sequence: CASSQRDRTNYGYTF. The CDR3 DNA sequence: TGTGCCAGCAGCCAACGGGACAGAACAAACTATGGCTACACCTTC.

The rearrangement joins TRBV6-5 to TRBJ2-1; 12 nucleotides line up with TRBD2. Germline V gene lookup returns CDR1 MNHEY and CDR2 SVGAGI. V trimming: 6 bases; J trimming: 10 bases; junction bases outside the gene matches: 4. The CDR3 has 13 residues. The CDR3 DNA reads as TGTGCCAGCAGGCGACTAGCGGGAGACGAGCAGTTCTTC. Amino acids: CASRRLAGDEQFF.

V and J are TRBV19 and TRBJ2-3, with TRBD2 matching 10 bases. J gave up 2 bases and V 5 bases, and 7 bases lay outside the gene matches. The CDR3 is made up of 16 amino acids. Per germline, CDR1 LNHDA and CDR2 SQIVND (reference sequence). The CDR3 sequence: CASSVTGTSVTDTQYF. The DNA of the CDR3 is TGTGCCAGTAGTGTCACCGGGACTAGCGTCACAGATACGCAGTATTTT.

The CDR3 DNA sequence: TGTCTCAGAACCTGGTCCTACGAGCAGTACTTC. Its protein is CLRTWSYEQYF. The chain has TRBV6-4 and TRBJ2-7; D ambiguous. This CDR3 is built from 11 residues. Germline lookup yields CDR1 MRHNA and CDR2 SNTAGT.

The gene calls are TRBV27 and TRBJ1-2, with D possibly TRBD1 on 6 matching bases. The CDR3 has 16 amino acids. The V gene's germline CDR1 is MNHEY and CDR2 SMNVEV (reference sequence). V dropped 0 bases and J dropped 6 bases, with 17 bases sitting between them. As DNA, the CDR3 is TGTGCCAGCAGTTTATCCTGGACAGATAGGGGAGATGGCTACACCTTC. Its protein is CASSLSWTDRGDGYTF.

This clone was observed a handful of times. The gene calls are TRBV30 and TRBJ2-7; the match to TRBD2 covers 9 bases. The CDR3 runs to 14 residues. V was pared by 8 bases and J by 0 bases, with 8 bases of the junction left unmatched. The germline CDR1 and CDR2 sequences are GTSNPN and SVGIG (reference sequence). The chain's CDR3 is CAVEGAGGSYEQYF. DNA for the CDR3: TGTGCCGTTGAGGGAGCGGGGGGCTCCTACGAGCAGTACTTC.

The gene calls are TRBV19 and TRBJ1-1, with 12 positions matching TRBD1. The CDR3 has 14 amino acids. The germline V gene encodes CDR1 LNHDA and CDR2 SQIVND (reference sequence). Germline trimming cut 7 bases from V and 7 bases from J; bases unmatched to any gene: 7. The CDR3 bases are TGTGCCAGTACTAGGGACAGGGGGCAGAATGAAGCTTTCTTT. It translates to CASTRDRGQNEAFF.

The chain couples TRBV4-1 to TRBJ1-2, with 7 bases that match TRBD1. The ends lost 0 bases at V and 4 bases at J; junction bases unmatched: 17. Per the germline V gene, CDR1 is MGHRA and CDR2 is YSYEKL. The CDR3 contains 19 residues. The CDR3 DNA reads as TGCGCCAGCAGCCAAGATCAGGGCGACAGGGCTGGATTTTTCTATGGCTACACCTTC. It specifies CASSQDQGDRAGFFYGYTF.

This rearrangement joins TRBV9 to TRBJ1-2; possible D gene TRBD1, 6 bases. This CDR3 spans 15 amino acids. Trimming shortened V by 4 bases and J by 0 bases, and 13 bases separated the two germline ends. The V gene's germline CDR1 is SGDLS and CDR2 YYNGEE. The CDR3 here is CASSPRQDSNYGYTF. The CDR3 DNA sequence: TGTGCCAGCAGCCCTCGACAGGATTCTAACTATGGCTACACCTTC.

The CDR3 spells CASSPDRGGGELFF. CDR3 nucleotides: TGTGCCAGCAGCCCAGACCGAGGTGGCGGGGAGCTGTTTTTT. The V gene is TRBV14, the J gene TRBJ2-2, with no clear D. Trimming stripped 4 bases from V and 7 bases from J, with 13 bases between. Germline V CDR1 and CDR2: SGHDN, FVKESK. The length of the CDR3 is 14 residues. The full variable domain, with the rest looked up from reference TRBV14 and TRBJ2-2, is EAGVTQFPSHSVIEKGQTVTLRCDPISGHDNLYWYRRVMGKEIKFLLHFVKESKQDESGMPNNRFLAERTGGTYSTLKVQPAELEDSGVYFCASSPDRGGGELFFGEGSRLTVL.

The DNA for the CDR3 is TGTGCCAGCAGCGTTACCGGGACAGGGAGATCCACAGATACGCAGTATTTT. It encodes CASSVTGTGRSTDTQYF. This chain joins TRBV9 and TRBJ2-3, with 9 bases matching TRBD1. J was trimmed by 2 bases and V by 2 bases; bases with no gene match: 9. This CDR3 has 17 residues. CDR1 is SGDLS, CDR2 YYNGEE, per germline.

The chain has TRBV7-3 and TRBJ2-7; D might be TRBD2 (6 bases). There are 15 residues in the CDR3. The V gene lost 0 bases and the J gene lost 1 base, with 10 bases spanning the gap. Germline V gene lookup returns CDR1 SGHTA and CDR2 FQGTGA. In DNA, the CDR3 is TGTGCCAGCAGCTTAACGGGAGGATCTTCCTACGAGCAGTACTTC. Translating it yields CASSLTGGSSYEQYF.

This chain links TRBV6-5 with TRBJ2-1, with 11 nucleotides matching TRBD2. Germline V gives CDR1 MNHEY, CDR2 SVGAGI. The CDR3 has 15 amino acids. V shed 0 bases and J 7 bases; nucleotides not matched to a gene: 2. The CDR3 protein is CASSYSSSGRNEQFF. CDR3 bases: TGTGCCAGCAGTTACTCATCTAGCGGGAGGAATGAGCAGTTCTTC.

The chain uses TRBV9 and TRBJ2-1; the match to TRBD2 covers 8 bases. CDR3 length equals 15 residues. Germline CDR1 reads SGDLS; CDR2 reads YYNGEE. The junction had 11 bases not matched to a gene; V was cut back by 4 bases and J by 8 bases. CDR3 sequence: CASSSTGLVVDEQFF. The CDR3, as DNA: TGTGCCAGCAGCTCCACGGGACTAGTGGTAGATGAGCAGTTCTTC.

The rearrangement uses TRBV6-1 and TRBJ2-7, with 7 bases aligning to TRBD2. Germline lookup yields CDR1 MNHNS and CDR2 SASEGT. CDR3 length: 12 residues. V shed 6 bases, J shed 3 bases, and the junction held 2 bases outside the gene matches. CDR3 coding DNA: TGTGCCAGCAGACTAGCGTACTACGAGCAGTACTTC. This translates into CASRLAYYEQYF.

The gene calls are TRBV7-3 and TRBJ1-1, with a possible D match to TRBD1 (6 bases). The CDR3 totals 15 residues. Germline CDR1 is SGHTA and CDR2 is FQGTGA. V was pared by 7 bases and J by 1 base, with 16 bases between. CDR3 nucleotides: TGTGCCAGCACCCCGACAGGCACTCAGAACACTGAAGCTTTCTTT. This codes for CASTPTGTQNTEAFF.

The chain uses TRBV7-2 and TRBJ1-4, with a possible D match to TRBD1 (6 bases). The germline V gene encodes CDR1 SGHTA and CDR2 FQGNSA. The CDR3 contains 16 residues. V lost 4 bases and J lost 2, with 14 bases in between. CDR3 sequence: CASSSSGAGTNEKLFF. DNA of the CDR3: TGTGCCAGCAGCTCTTCAGGGGCTGGGACTAATGAAAAACTGTTTTTT.